The 32 T cell receptor beta chains below all came from one sample that was sequenced in a study of memory CD4+ T cells and cytomegalovirus serostatus. Repertoires were generated with immunoSEQ multiplex PCR, while TCRdb's copy carries only in-frame clones and drops some. The sample gives about 60,000 clones, 60% to 85% of which show up once; approximately 0.53% is in the top ten. Single viable CD3+CD4+CD8-CD45RO+ cells were sorted as the memory CD4+ T cells. The sample was memory CD4+ T cells from blood. These receptors all stem from an adult in good health and CMV-seronegative. Some clones in this sample may be carry-over from other donors' samples.

The chain uses TRBV10-3 and TRBJ2-4; D uncertain. The germline V and J ends were trimmed by 0 bases and 9 bases, with 9 bases remaining between them. The CDR3 is made up of 13 amino acids. The germline gives CDR1 ENHRY, CDR2 SYGVKD. CDR3 in amino acids: CAISESAPSIQYF. CDR3 bases: TGTGCCATCAGTGAGTCGGCCCCGAGCATTCAGTACTTC.

This clone came up a few times. The chain carries TRBV28 and TRBJ1-6; D is undetermined. Per germline, CDR1 MDHEN and CDR2 SYDVKM. The CDR3 has 12 amino acids. Between the trimmed V and J ends, which lost 4 bases and 8 bases, there was a span of 6 bases. The CDR3 is CASSSMDSPLHF. The DNA for the CDR3 is TGTGCCAGCAGTTCTATGGATTCACCCCTCCACTTT.

The genes are TRBV7-2 and TRBJ1-2; 10 nucleotides match TRBD1. With V trimmed by 1 base and J by 7 bases, 6 bases remained unmatched. The CDR3 runs 15 residues. Germline loops: CDR1 SGHTA, CDR2 FQGNSA. In nucleotides, the CDR3 is TGTGCCAGCAGCTTAGGGGGACAGGGGCCTATTGGCTACACCTTC. The encoded protein is CASSLGGQGPIGYTF.

V is TRBV6-5 and J is TRBJ1-2; D is unclear. V lost 1 base and J 0 bases, leaving 9 bases between the germline ends. CDR1 and CDR2 from the germline V gene are MNHEY and SVGAGI. The CDR3 sequence is 15 residues long. The CDR3 sequence is CASSYFGGANYGYTF. CDR3 in DNA: TGTGCCAGCAGTTACTTTGGAGGAGCTAACTATGGCTACACCTTC.

The CDR3 loop reads CASSPSGTQETQYF. The CDR3 coding sequence is TGTGCCAGCAGCCCTAGCGGGACCCAAGAGACCCAGTACTTC. The chain recombines TRBV7-2 with TRBJ2-5; 9 positions agree with TRBD2. After removal of 5 bases from V and 1 base from J, the junction contained 2 bases not matched to a gene. CDR1 and CDR2 (germline): SGHTA, FQGNSA. This CDR3 spans 14 amino acids.

The chain recombines TRBV6-1 with TRBJ1-2; TRBD1 is a possible D gene (5 bases). Trimming stripped 2 bases from V and 4 bases from J, with 17 bases between. The CDR3 runs to 16 residues. Germline values: CDR1 MNHNS, CDR2 SASEGT. This CDR3 is CASSEYLVGEGYGYTF. In nucleotides, the CDR3 is TGTGCCAGCAGTGAATATTTGGTAGGGGAGGGCTATGGCTACACCTTC.

V usage is TRBV7-2 and J usage is TRBJ1-5; the D gene is possibly TRBD1 (6 bases). This CDR3 is built from 14 residues. Germline V CDR1 and CDR2: SGHTA, FQGNSA. V lost 4 bases, J lost 6 bases, and 13 bases lay in between. CDR3 residues: CASSSRTEIQPQHF. The CDR3 nucleotides are TGTGCCAGCAGCTCCCGGACAGAAATTCAGCCCCAGCATTTT.

This sequence joins TRBV7-2 and TRBJ2-5; D call uncertain. The V end lost 2 bases, the J end lost 5 bases, and 12 bases lay between the germline ends. The length of the CDR3 is 14 residues. Germline assignment: CDR1 SGHTA and CDR2 FQGNSA. CDR3 protein: CASSLNGPRETQYF. As DNA, the CDR3 is TGTGCCAGCAGCTTAAACGGTCCTCGGGAGACCCAGTACTTC.

This clone came up once. V is TRBV7-2 and J is TRBJ2-7; 9 bases match TRBD1. The CDR3 length is 15 residues. Germline CDR1 reads SGHTA; CDR2 reads FQGNSA. Unmatched junction bases numbered 10, after V lost 5 bases and J lost 5 bases. CDR3 protein: CASSEYGTGSNEQYF. In DNA form, the CDR3 reads TGTGCCAGCAGCGAGTATGGGACAGGGAGCAACGAGCAGTACTTC.

The chain carries TRBV10-3 and TRBJ1-6; the D gene is possibly TRBD1 (5 bases). CDR1 is ENHRY, CDR2 SYGVKD, per germline. CDR3 length: 13 amino acids. The V end was cut by 8 bases, the J end by 3 bases, with 8 bases between. The CDR3 DNA reads as TGTGCCATCCAAACAGGCTATAATTCACCCCTCCACTTT. Translation: CAIQTGYNSPLHF.

This rearrangement joins TRBV5-1 to TRBJ2-3, with D possibly being TRBD2 (6 bases). This CDR3 has 15 residues. Per the germline V gene, CDR1 is SGHRS and CDR2 is YFSETQ. V shed 4 bases and J shed 6 bases, with 18 bases lying between them. The CDR3 bases are TGCGCCAGCAGCCGTAACGGGGGAGCTCCGGATACGCAGTATTTT. Amino acid sequence: CASSRNGGAPDTQYF.

The chain is built from TRBV10-3 and TRBJ1-6, with D maybe TRBD1 (6 bases). V lost 6 bases, J lost 7 bases, and 16 bases lay in between. CDR3 length: 15 amino acids. CDR1 and CDR2 (germline): ENHRY, SYGVKD. CDR3: CAIRGSEGGNSPLHF. The CDR3 DNA is TGTGCCATCAGGGGGAGCGAGGGGGGGAATTCACCCCTCCACTTT.

The J gene is TRBJ2-7, the V gene TRBV6-5; 12 bases line up with TRBD1. The CDR3 runs 15 residues. V shed 6 bases and J 1 base; nucleotides not matched to a gene: 4. Germline CDR1 reads MNHEY; CDR2 reads SVGAGI. The CDR3, as DNA: TGTGCCAGCAGCCCGGGACAGGGGGCGTCCTACGAGCAGTACTTC. This encodes CASSPGQGASYEQYF.

J is TRBJ1-5 and V is TRBV28, with D maybe TRBD1 (6 bases). In germline, CDR1 is MDHEN, CDR2 SYDVKM. The CDR3 runs 12 residues. Trimming took 5 bases from V and 7 from J, leaving 9 bases between them. The CDR3 protein is CASSEGGQPQHF. CDR3 nucleotide sequence: TGTGCCAGCAGTGAGGGGGGCCAGCCCCAGCATTTT.

The chain links TRBV5-6 to TRBJ2-5; D unclear. The CDR3 covers 14 residues. Germline V gene lookup returns CDR1 SGHDT and CDR2 YYEEEE. The germline V and J ends were trimmed by 4 bases and 8 bases, with 18 bases remaining between them. CDR3 loop: CASSEQQLRETQYF. The CDR3 DNA reads as TGTGCCAGCAGCGAACAACAGTTAAGAGAAACCCAGTACTTC.

The chain recombines TRBV7-9 with TRBJ1-3; a weak D match, TRBD1 (5 bases). Germline assignment: CDR1 SEHNR and CDR2 FQNEAQ (reference sequence). Trimming shortened V by 5 bases and J by 0 bases, and 17 bases separated the two germline ends. The CDR3 is 17 residues long. The CDR3 DNA is TGTGCCAGCAGCCGCTCGGGACGTGGGAGCTCTGGAAACACCATATATTTT. It is translated as CASSRSGRGSSGNTIYF.

The rearrangement joins TRBV7-9 to TRBJ1-1; 7 positions agree with TRBD1. Trimming at V came to 1 base and at J to 5 bases, leaving 1 base not matched to a gene. This CDR3 region has 13 residues. The germline V gene has CDR1 SEHNR and CDR2 FQNEAQ (reference sequence). The CDR3 sequence is CASSLGQGTEAFF. The CDR3 DNA reads TGTGCCAGCAGCTTAGGACAGGGAACTGAAGCTTTCTTT.

This chain joins TRBV11-2 and TRBJ2-2; TRBD2 matches 9 bases. With 6 bases clipped from V and 5 bases from J, the junction kept 10 bases outside the gene matches. The CDR3 spans 16 residues. CDR1 is SGHAT and CDR2 is FQNNGV in the germline V gene. The CDR3: CASRTPLSGRTGELFF. CDR3 coding DNA: TGTGCCAGCAGAACACCTCTCAGCGGGAGGACCGGGGAGCTGTTTTTT.

CDR3 in amino acids: CASRGFSGNTIYF. As DNA, the CDR3 is TGTGCCAGCAGGGGGTTCTCTGGAAACACCATATATTTT. The V call is TRBV7-9, the J call TRBJ1-3; D is unclear. CDR1 SEHNR and CDR2 FQNEAQ come from the germline V gene (reference sequence). V was shortened by 6 bases and J by 0 bases, with 6 bases between the two germline ends. The CDR3 extends over 13 amino acids.

The chain uses TRBV7-9 and TRBJ1-2; D gene ambiguous. Germline CDR1 and CDR2: SEHNR and FQNEAQ (reference sequence). V was clipped by 4 bases and J by 8 bases, with 11 bases between them. This CDR3 is 12 amino acids long. The CDR3 loop is CASSSNPDGYTF. DNA for the CDR3: TGTGCCAGCAGCTCGAACCCGGACGGCTACACCTTC.

This clone was seen a single time. The rearrangement links TRBV5-1 to TRBJ2-3; maybe TRBD2 (6 bases). CDR1 SGHRS and CDR2 YFSETQ come from the germline V gene. V lost 2 bases, J lost 0 bases, and 13 bases lay in between. CDR3 length: 16 residues. CDR3 nucleotides: TGCGCCAGCAGCTTACCCTTAGCGGCTAGCACAGATACGCAGTATTTT. It codes for CASSLPLAASTDTQYF.

The V call is TRBV2, the J call TRBJ2-7; D gene ambiguous. V lost 1 base and J lost 3, with 13 bases in between. Germline CDR1 SNHLY, CDR2 FYNNEI. The CDR3 loop spans 15 amino acids. CDR3 coding DNA: TGTGCCAGCAGTGAAGGTATGATAGGTTACTACGAGCAGTACTTC. Translating gives CASSEGMIGYYEQYF. Filled out from reference TRBV2 and TRBJ2-7, the complete variable domain reads EPEVTQTPSHQVTQMGQEVILRCVPISNHLYFYWYRQILGQKVEFLVSFYNNEISEKSEIFDDQFSVERPDGSNFTLKIRSTKLEDSAMYFCASSEGMIGYYEQYFGPGTRLTVT.

A remark on this clone: The identical CDR3 is also encoded by other nucleotide sequences in the sample. The CDR3 DNA reads as TGTGCCAGCAGTTTGTCTGGAGAGACCCAGTACTTC. Its protein is CASSLSGETQYF. This rearrangement joins TRBV27 to TRBJ2-5; D remains ambiguous. This CDR3 spans 12 amino acids. Between the trimmed V and J ends, which lost 3 bases and 4 bases, there was a span of 6 bases. The germline CDR1 and CDR2 sequences are MNHEY and SMNVEV (reference sequence).

The chain has TRBV2 and TRBJ1-2; D gene ambiguous. Germline V gene lookup returns CDR1 SNHLY and CDR2 FYNNEI. The CDR3 contains 11 residues. V was cut by 2 bases and J by 2 bases, with 0 bases left in between. CDR3 region: CASSENYGYTF. The CDR3 bases are TGTGCCAGCAGTGAAAACTATGGCTACACCTTC.

The count of this clone is one. The chain combines TRBV6-1 with TRBJ2-7; TRBD2 matches at 11 bases. The V segment lost 0 bases and the J segment 2 bases; nucleotides outside the gene matches: 6. The germline CDR1 and CDR2 sequences are MNHNS and SASEGT. There are 17 residues in the CDR3. The chain's CDR3 is CASSEARLAGGPYEQYF. In DNA form, the CDR3 reads TGTGCCAGCAGTGAAGCTAGGCTAGCGGGGGGACCCTACGAGCAGTACTTC.

The chain is built from TRBV7-9 and TRBJ2-5, with a tentative D call TRBD2 (6 bases). This CDR3 region has 15 residues. The germline gives CDR1 SEHNR, CDR2 FQNEAQ (reference sequence). Deletions cut 5 bases from V and 5 bases from J, with 18 bases between. In DNA, the CDR3 is TGTGCCAGCAGCGGGGGGTTTGGGGGATCGGAGACCCAGTACTTC. This translates into CASSGGFGGSETQYF.

This rearrangement joins TRBV5-4 to TRBJ1-3, with a weak D call TRBD1 (5 bases). The CDR3 is 15 residues long. V gave up 0 bases and J gave up 2 bases, with 9 bases separating them. Germline V gene data show CDR1 as SGHNT and CDR2 as YYREEE (reference sequence). The CDR3 reads CASSLGGRAGNTIYF. In DNA form, the CDR3 reads TGTGCCAGCAGCTTGGGCGGCAGGGCTGGAAACACCATATATTTT.

This clone has just one count. The chain carries TRBV7-2 and TRBJ1-2, with 7 positions matching TRBD1. The CDR3 has 15 residues. After removal of 5 bases from V and 1 base from J, the junction contained 7 bases not matched to a gene. Germline assignment: CDR1 SGHTA and CDR2 FQGNSA. CDR3 DNA: TGTGCCAGCAGCAGCTACAGGGGAGTTAACTATGGCTACACCTTC. Amino acids: CASSSYRGVNYGYTF.

The gene calls are TRBV4-3 and TRBJ2-7, with TRBD2 matching 8 bases. Looked up from germline, CDR1 is LGHNA and CDR2 is YSLEER. Trimming removed 6 bases from V and 8 bases from J; junction bases left unmatched: 9. The CDR3 runs 13 residues. In DNA, the CDR3 is TGCGCCAGCAGTAGCGGGGAATTTAGGAAGCAGTACTTC. Translation gives CASSSGEFRKQYF.

The chain employs TRBV7-2 and TRBJ2-3; tentatively, D is TRBD2 (6 bases). The germline CDR1 and CDR2 sequences are SGHTA and FQGNSA. There are 13 residues in the CDR3. V lost 4 bases and J lost 5, with 10 bases in between. CDR3 sequence: CASSWAEGDTQYF. The CDR3 DNA follows: TGTGCCAGCAGCTGGGCGGAGGGAGATACGCAGTATTTT.

This sequence joins TRBV7-3 and TRBJ2-3, with a possible D match to TRBD1 (7 bases). The CDR3 has 15 residues. Trimming took 8 bases from V and 0 from J, leaving 15 bases between them. Germline V lookup: CDR1 SGHTA, CDR2 FQGTGA. CDR3 in DNA: TGTGCCAGCTTTCTACAGGGGACTAGCACAGATACGCAGTATTTT. Amino acids: CASFLQGTSTDTQYF.

The J gene is TRBJ2-5, the V gene TRBV12-5; D call uncertain. This CDR3 is 14 amino acids long. Trimming shortened V by 2 bases and J by 4 bases, and 11 bases separated the two germline ends. CDR1 LGHNT and CDR2 FRNRAP come from the germline V gene. The DNA for the CDR3 is TGTGCTAGTGGTTTGTCTGCGGTGCCAGAGACCCAGTACTTC. Its protein product is CASGLSAVPETQYF.